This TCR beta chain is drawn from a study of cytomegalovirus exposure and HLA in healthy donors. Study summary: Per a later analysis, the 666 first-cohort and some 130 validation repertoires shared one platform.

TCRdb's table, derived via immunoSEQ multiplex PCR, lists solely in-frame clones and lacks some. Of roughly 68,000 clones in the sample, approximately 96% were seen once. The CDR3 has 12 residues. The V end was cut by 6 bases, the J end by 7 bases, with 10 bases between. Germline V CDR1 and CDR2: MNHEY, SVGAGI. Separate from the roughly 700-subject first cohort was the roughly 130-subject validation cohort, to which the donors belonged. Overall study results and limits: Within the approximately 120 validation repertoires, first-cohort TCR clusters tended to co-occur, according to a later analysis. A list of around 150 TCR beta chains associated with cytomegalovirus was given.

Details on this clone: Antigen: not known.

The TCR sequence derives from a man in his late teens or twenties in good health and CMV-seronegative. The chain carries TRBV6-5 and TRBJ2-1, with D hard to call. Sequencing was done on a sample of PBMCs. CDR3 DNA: TGTGCCAGCAGGGCCTCTGTGAATGAGCAGTTCTTC. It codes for CASRASVNEQFF.